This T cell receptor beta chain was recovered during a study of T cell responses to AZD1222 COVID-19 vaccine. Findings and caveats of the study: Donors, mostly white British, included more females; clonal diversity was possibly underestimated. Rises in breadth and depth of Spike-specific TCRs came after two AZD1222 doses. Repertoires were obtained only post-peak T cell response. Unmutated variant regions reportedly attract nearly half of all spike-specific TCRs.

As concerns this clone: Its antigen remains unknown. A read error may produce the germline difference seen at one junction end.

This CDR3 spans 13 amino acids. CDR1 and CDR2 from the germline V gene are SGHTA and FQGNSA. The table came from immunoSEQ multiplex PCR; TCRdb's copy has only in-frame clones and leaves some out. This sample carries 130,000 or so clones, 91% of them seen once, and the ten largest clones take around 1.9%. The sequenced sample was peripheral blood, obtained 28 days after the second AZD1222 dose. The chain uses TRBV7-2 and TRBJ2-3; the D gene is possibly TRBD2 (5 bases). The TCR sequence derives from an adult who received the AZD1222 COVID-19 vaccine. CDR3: CASSLVRAETQYF. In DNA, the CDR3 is TGTGCCAGCAGCTTAGTGAGGGCAGAGACGCAGTATTTT.